This T cell receptor beta chain was observed in a study of T cell responses to AZD1222 COVID-19 vaccine. General study points: Females made up more of the donors, who were largely white British, and clonal diversity may have come out too low. Across the whole spike, CD4 TCRs peaked at regions 160-218 and 743-854. A rise in Spike-specific TCR breadth and depth followed two AZD1222 doses. Reports indicate that nearly half of spike-specific TCRs are directed at unmutated variant regions.

The repertoire was sequenced with immunoSEQ multiplex PCR; TCRdb's copy has only in-frame clones and lacks some. The sample holds 85,000 to 110,000 clones; 90% are singletons and the top ten take 4.5% to 5.5%. Trimming cost V 0 bases and J 6 bases; bases outside gene matches: 10. This CDR3 is built from 17 residues. Points on this clone: Antigen unknown.

The specimen was peripheral blood, collected on day 0 of AZD1222 vaccination. This chain joins TRBV5-3 and TRBJ1-5; 9 bases match TRBD1. TRBV5-3 is an ORF; its function is uncertain. The receptor was derived from an adult in good health. DNA of the CDR3: TGTGCCAGAAGCTTGGATTTTCGGGACAGGGAGGTTCAGCCCCAGCATTTT. Its protein product is CARSLDFRDREVQPQHF.